This TCR beta chain was captured by sequencing in a study of beta chain features in type 1 diabetes. Study-wide findings and caveats: Type 1 diabetes patients had moderately but significantly shorter TCRB CDR3s in all four CD4+ subsets. In these data, an HLA type influence on TCRB rearrangement remained unresolved. For patients, the naive, central memory and Treg TCRB repertoires appeared more alike than for healthy donors.

Sequencing targeted expressed TCRB transcripts, as all isolated RNA had been reverse transcribed. Sequencing used immunoSEQ multiplex PCR; TCRdb keeps in-frame clones, though not all of them. The sample holds some 660,000 clones, over 13% seen once. There are a few counts of this clone. The antigen remains unidentified. The CDR3 loop spans 13 amino acids. Germline CDR1 is SEHNR and CDR2 is FQNEAQ (reference sequence). Trimming took 1 base from V and 3 from J, leaving 6 bases between them. The sequenced sample consisted of naive CD4+ T cells from blood. This chain uses TRBV7-9 with TRBJ2-5; D remains ambiguous. The sequence derives from a man aged 18 to 30 with type 1 diabetes. This CDR3 reads CASSLGGKETQYF. Written as DNA, the CDR3 is TGTGCCAGCAGCTTAGGGGGAAAAGAGACCCAGTACTTC.